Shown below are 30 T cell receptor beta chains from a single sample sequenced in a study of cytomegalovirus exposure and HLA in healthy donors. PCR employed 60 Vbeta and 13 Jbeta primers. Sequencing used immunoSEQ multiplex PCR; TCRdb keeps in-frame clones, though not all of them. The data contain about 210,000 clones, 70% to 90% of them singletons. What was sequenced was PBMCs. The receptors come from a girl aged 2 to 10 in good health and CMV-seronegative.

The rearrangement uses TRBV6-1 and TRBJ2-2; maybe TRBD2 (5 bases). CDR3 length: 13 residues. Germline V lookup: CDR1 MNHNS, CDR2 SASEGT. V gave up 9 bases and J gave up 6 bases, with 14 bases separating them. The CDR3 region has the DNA TGTGCCAGTCTTCCCCTAGCTTCCGGGGAGCTGTTTTTT. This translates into CASLPLASGELFF.

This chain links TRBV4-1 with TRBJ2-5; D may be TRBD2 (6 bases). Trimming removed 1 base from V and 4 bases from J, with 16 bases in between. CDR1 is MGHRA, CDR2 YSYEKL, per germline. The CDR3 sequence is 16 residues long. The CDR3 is CASSQVGVAEGETQYF. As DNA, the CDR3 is TGCGCCAGCAGCCAAGTTGGAGTAGCGGAAGGAGAGACCCAGTACTTC.

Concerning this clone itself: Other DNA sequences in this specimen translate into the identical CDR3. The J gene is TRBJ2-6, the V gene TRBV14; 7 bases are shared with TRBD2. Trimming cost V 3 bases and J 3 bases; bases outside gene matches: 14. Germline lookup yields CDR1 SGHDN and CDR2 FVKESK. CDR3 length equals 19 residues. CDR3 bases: TGTGCCAGCAGCCAGGAAGTGGGAGGGAGGTTCTATGGGGCCAACGTCCTGACTTTC. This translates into CASSQEVGGRFYGANVLTF.

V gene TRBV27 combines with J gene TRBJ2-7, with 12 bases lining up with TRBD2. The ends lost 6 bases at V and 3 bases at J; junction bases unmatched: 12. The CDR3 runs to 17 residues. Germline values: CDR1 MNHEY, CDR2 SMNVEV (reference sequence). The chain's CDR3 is CASSHDPSGRGVYEQYF. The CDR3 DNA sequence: TGTGCCAGCAGCCATGATCCTAGCGGGAGGGGTGTCTACGAGCAGTACTTC.

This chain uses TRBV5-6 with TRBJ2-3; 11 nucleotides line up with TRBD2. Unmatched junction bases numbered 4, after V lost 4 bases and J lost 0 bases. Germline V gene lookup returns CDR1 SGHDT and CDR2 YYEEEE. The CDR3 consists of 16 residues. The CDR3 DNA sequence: TGTGCCAGCAGCACGACTAGCGGGGTGAGCACAGATACGCAGTATTTT. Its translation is CASSTTSGVSTDTQYF.

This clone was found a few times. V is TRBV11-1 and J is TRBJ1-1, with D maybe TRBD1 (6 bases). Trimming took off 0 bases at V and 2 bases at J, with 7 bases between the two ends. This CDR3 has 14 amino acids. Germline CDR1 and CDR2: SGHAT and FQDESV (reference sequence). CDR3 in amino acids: CASSLAGANTEAFF. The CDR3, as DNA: TGTGCCAGCAGCTTAGCGGGGGCTAACACTGAAGCTTTCTTT.

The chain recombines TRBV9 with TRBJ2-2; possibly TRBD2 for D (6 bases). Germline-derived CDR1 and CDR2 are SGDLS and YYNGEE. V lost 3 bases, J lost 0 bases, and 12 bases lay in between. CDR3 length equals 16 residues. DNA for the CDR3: TGTGCCAGCAGCGGTAGCGGAAGAGCGAACACCGGGGAGCTGTTTTTT. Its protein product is CASSGSGRANTGELFF.

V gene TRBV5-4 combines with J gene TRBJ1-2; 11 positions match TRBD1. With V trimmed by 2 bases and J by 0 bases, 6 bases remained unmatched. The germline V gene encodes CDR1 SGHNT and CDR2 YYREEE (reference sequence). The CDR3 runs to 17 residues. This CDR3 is CASSFRPGQGANYGYTF. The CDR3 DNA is TGTGCCAGCAGCTTTCGACCGGGACAGGGGGCTAACTATGGCTACACCTTC.

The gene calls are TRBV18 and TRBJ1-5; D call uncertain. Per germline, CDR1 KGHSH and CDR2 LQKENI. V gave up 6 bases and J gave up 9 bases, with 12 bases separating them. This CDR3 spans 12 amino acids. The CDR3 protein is CASSTGGGPQHF. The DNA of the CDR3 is TGTGCCAGCTCTACCGGTGGAGGGCCCCAGCATTTT.

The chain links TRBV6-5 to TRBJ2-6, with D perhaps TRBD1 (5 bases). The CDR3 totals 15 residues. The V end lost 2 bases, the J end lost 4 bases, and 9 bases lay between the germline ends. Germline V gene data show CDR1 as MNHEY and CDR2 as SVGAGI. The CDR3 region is CASSYADIGANVLTF. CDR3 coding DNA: TGTGCCAGCAGTTACGCGGACATCGGGGCCAACGTCCTGACTTTC.

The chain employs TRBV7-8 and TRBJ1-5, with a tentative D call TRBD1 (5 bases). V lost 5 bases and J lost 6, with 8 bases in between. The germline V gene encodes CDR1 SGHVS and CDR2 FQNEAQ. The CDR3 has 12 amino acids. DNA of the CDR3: TGTGCCAGCAGCGTCGGGGGTCAGCCCCAGCATTTT. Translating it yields CASSVGGQPQHF.

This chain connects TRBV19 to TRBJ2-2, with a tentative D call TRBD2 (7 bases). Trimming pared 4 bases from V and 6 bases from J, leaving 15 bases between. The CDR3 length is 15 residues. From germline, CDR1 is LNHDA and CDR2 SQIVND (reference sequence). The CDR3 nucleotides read TGTGCCAGTAGTAGAAGGGGGGGCGCATCCGGGGAGCTGTTTTTT. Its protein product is CASSRRGGASGELFF.

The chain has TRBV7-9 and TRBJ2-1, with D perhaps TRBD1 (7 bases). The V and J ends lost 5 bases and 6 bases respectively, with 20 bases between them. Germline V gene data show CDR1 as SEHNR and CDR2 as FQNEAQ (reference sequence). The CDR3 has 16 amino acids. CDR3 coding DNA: TGTGCCAGCAGCCCCGCAACAGGGGAGGAAGTCAATGAGCAGTTCTTC. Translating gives CASSPATGEEVNEQFF. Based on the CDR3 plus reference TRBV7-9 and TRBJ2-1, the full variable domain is DTGVSQNPRHKITKRGQNVTFRCDPISEHNRLYWYRQTLGQGPEFLTYFQNEAQLEKSRLLSDRFSAERPKGSFSTLEIQRTEQGDSAMYLCASSPATGEEVNEQFFGPGTRLTVL.

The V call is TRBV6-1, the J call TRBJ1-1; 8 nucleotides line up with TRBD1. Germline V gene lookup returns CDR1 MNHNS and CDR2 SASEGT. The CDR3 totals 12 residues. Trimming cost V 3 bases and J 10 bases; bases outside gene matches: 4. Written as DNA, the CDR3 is TGTGCCAGCAGTGAGACAGGGGTTCTAGCTTTCTTT. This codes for CASSETGVLAFF.

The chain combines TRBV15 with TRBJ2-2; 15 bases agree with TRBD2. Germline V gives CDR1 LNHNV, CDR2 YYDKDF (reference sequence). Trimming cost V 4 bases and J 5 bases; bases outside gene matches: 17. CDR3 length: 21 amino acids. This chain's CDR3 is CATSKGVFLGLAGGRTGELFF. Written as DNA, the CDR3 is TGTGCCACCAGCAAAGGGGTGTTCTTAGGACTAGCGGGAGGGCGGACCGGGGAGCTGTTTTTT.

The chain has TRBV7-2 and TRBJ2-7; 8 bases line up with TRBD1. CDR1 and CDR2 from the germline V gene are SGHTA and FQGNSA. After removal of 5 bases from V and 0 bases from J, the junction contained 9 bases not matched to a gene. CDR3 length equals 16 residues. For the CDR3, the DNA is TGTGCCAGCAGCCCGACTCTTGACAGGGGCTCCTACGAGCAGTACTTC. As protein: CASSPTLDRGSYEQYF.

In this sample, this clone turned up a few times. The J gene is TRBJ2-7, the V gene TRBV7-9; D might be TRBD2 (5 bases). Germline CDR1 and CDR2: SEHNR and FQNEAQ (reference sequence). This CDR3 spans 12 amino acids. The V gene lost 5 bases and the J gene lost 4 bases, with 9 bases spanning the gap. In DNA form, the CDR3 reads TGTGCCAGCAGCGAAGGGAGTTACGAGCAGTACTTC. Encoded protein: CASSEGSYEQYF.

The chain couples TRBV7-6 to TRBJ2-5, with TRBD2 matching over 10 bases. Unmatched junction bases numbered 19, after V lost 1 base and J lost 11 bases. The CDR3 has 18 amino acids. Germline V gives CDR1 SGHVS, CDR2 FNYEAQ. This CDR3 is CASSLVAGGAPMGSEQYF. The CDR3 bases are TGTGCCAGCAGCTTAGTAGCGGGGGGCGCCCCCATGGGGAGTGAGCAGTACTTC.

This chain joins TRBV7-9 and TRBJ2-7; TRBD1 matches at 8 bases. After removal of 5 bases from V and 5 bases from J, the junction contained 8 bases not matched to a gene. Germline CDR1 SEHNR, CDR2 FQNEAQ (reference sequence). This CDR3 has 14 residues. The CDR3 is CASSPPDRGHEQYF. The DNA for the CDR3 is TGTGCCAGCAGCCCGCCCGACAGGGGCCACGAGCAGTACTTC.

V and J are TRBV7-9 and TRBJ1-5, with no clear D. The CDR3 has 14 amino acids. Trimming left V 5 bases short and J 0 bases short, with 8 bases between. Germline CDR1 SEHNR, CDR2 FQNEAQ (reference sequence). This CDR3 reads CASSEFNSNQPQHF. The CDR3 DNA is TGTGCCAGCAGCGAGTTCAATAGCAATCAGCCCCAGCATTTT.

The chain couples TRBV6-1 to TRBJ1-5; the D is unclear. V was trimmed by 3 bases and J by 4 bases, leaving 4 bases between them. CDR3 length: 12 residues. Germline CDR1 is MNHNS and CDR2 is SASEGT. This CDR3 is CASSERNQPQHF. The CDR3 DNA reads TGTGCCAGCAGTGAGAGGAATCAGCCCCAGCATTTT.

The CDR3 DNA sequence: TGTGCCAGCAGCCGGTCGACAGCCGGCTACACCTTC. Its protein product is CASSRSTAGYTF. The chain uses TRBV7-9 and TRBJ1-2; D is possibly TRBD1 (5 bases). The CDR3 covers 12 residues. V was shortened by 5 bases and J by 8 bases, with 12 bases between the two germline ends. Germline V lookup: CDR1 SEHNR, CDR2 FQNEAQ (reference sequence).

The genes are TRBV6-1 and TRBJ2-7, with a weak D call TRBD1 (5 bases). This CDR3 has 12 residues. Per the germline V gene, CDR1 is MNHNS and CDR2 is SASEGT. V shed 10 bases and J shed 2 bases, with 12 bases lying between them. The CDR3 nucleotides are TGTGCCACGCACAGGCGAACCTACGAGCAGTACTTC. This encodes CATHRRTYEQYF.

CDR3 residues: CASSSYTGRGRTEAFF. CDR3 DNA: TGTGCCAGCAGTTCCTACACAGGGAGAGGAAGAACTGAAGCTTTCTTT. The chain couples TRBV6-5 to TRBJ1-1; the D gene is possibly TRBD1 (6 bases). This CDR3 region has 16 residues. The ends were cut back, 4 bases at V and 5 bases at J, with 20 bases in the middle. Germline assignment: CDR1 MNHEY and CDR2 SVGAGI.

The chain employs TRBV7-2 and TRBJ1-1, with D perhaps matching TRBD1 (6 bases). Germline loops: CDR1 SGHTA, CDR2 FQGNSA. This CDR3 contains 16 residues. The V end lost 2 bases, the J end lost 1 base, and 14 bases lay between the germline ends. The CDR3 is CASSLTGIRGNTEAFF. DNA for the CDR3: TGTGCCAGCAGCTTAACAGGGATTAGAGGGAACACTGAAGCTTTCTTT. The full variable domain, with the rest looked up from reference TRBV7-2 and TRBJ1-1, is GAGVSQSPSNKVTEKGKDVELRCDPISGHTALYWYRQSLGQGLEFLIYFQGNSAPDKSGLPSDRFSAERTGGSVSTLTIQRTQQEDSAVYLCASSLTGIRGNTEAFFGQGTRLTVV.

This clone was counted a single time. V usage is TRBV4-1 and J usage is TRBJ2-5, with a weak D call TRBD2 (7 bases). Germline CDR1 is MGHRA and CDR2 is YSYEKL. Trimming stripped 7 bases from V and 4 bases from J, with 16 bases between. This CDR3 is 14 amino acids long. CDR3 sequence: CASTPRGGGETQYF. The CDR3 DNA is TGCGCCAGCACCCCAAGGGGGGGCGGAGAGACCCAGTACTTC.

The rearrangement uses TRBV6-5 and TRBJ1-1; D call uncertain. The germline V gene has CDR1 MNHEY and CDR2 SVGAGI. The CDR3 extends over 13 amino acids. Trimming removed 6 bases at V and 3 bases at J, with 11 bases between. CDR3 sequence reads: CASRRRWDTEAFF. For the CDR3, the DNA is TGTGCCAGCAGGAGGCGTTGGGACACTGAAGCTTTCTTT.

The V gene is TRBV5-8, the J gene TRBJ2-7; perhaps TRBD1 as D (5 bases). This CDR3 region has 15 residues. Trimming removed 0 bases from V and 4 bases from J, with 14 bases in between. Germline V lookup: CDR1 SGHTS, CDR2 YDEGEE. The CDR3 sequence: CASSLETQGRYEQYF. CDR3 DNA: TGTGCCAGCAGCTTGGAAACCCAGGGAAGGTACGAGCAGTACTTC.

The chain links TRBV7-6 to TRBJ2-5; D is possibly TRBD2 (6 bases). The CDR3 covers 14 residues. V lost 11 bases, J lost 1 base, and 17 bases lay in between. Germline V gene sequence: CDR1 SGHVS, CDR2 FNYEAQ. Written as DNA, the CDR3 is TGTGCCTCCCAGCGGGCGGGGTTCCAAGAGACCCAGTACTTC. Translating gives CASQRAGFQETQYF.

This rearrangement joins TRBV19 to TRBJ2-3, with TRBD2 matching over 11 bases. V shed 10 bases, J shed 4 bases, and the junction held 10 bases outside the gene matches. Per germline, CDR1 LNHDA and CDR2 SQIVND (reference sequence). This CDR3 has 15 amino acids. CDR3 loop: CATALSGRAPDTQYF. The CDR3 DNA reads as TGTGCCACCGCCCTTAGCGGGAGGGCCCCAGATACGCAGTATTTT.